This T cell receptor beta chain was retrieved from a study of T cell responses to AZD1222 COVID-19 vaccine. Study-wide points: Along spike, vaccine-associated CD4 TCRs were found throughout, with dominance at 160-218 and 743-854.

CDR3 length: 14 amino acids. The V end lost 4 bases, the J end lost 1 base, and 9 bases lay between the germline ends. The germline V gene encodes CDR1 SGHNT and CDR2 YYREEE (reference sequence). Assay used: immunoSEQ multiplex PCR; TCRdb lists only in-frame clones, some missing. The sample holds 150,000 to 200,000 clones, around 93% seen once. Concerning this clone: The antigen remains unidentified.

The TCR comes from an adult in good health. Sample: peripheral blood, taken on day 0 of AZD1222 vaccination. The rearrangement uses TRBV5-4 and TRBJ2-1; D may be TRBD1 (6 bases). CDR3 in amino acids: CASSPRGSYNEQFF. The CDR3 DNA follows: TGTGCCAGCAGCCCCAGGGGTTCCTACAATGAGCAGTTCTTC.